The T cell receptor (beta chain) described here comes from a study of T cell changes during pregnancy in multiple sclerosis. Produced via immunoSEQ multiplex PCR; TCRdb's table is partial and in-frame only. The data show about 50,000 clones, with nearly 90% seen just once and over 4% held by the top ten. The CDR3 is 14 residues long. Germline V CDR1 and CDR2: SGHRS, YFSETQ. After removal of 3 bases from V and 0 bases from J, the junction contained 1 base not matched to a gene. The chain recombines TRBV5-1 with TRBJ2-7; 9 nucleotides agree with TRBD1. The source of this sequence is a female donor in good health, enrolled as a control in a pregnancy study. The specimen was peripheral blood, collected after pregnancy. CDR3 nucleotides: TGCGCCAGCAGCTGGACAGGGGACTCCTACGAGCAGTACTTC. Translation gives CASSWTGDSYEQYF.